This T cell receptor beta chain was profiled in a study of blood T cell repertoires in COVID-19. Study-level background: Material from acute and convalescent COVID-19 was sourced from the United States, Italy and Spain. Sources were T cells, B-cell-depleted T cells, or PBMCs; the material itself was cDNA or gDNA.

In the original processing: Reference gene primer amplification in the assay estimated nucleated cell counts. The table came from immunoSEQ multiplex PCR; TCRdb's copy has only in-frame clones and leaves some out. The V and J calls and the clone size are those of that table, but D and trimming were determined from the DNA. The profile shows over 100,000 clones, approximately 70% of them singletons. Germline V gene sequence: CDR1 SEHNR, CDR2 FQNEAQ (reference sequence). The CDR3 contains 13 residues. Between the trimmed V and J ends, which lost 2 bases and 8 bases, there was a span of 7 bases. This sequence was found in an older woman with acute or convalescent COVID-19. The chain uses TRBV7-9 and TRBJ1-6; D gene ambiguous. Sequenced: peripheral blood. CDR3: CASSLFSDSPLHF. The DNA for the CDR3 is TGTGCCAGCAGCTTATTCTCCGATTCACCCCTCCACTTT.